One and the same sample provided the 32 T cell receptor beta chains below, sequenced in a study of blood T cell repertoires in COVID-19. Assay used: immunoSEQ multiplex PCR; TCRdb lists only in-frame clones, some missing. The data hold under 200,000 clones, with roughly 85% observed a single time. Sequenced sample: peripheral blood. The receptors derive from a woman older than 75 with acute or convalescent COVID-19.

The rearrangement links TRBV7-2 to TRBJ2-7; a weak D match, TRBD1 (5 bases). Germline V gene lookup returns CDR1 SGHTA and CDR2 FQGNSA. V was cut by 2 bases and J by 0 bases, with 8 bases left in between. CDR3 length: 14 residues. The CDR3 protein is CASSLQGTSYEQYF. For the CDR3, the DNA is TGTGCCAGCAGCTTACAGGGAACCTCCTACGAGCAGTACTTC.

The genes are TRBV29-1 and TRBJ1-2, with a weak D call TRBD1 (5 bases). There are 12 residues in the CDR3. Germline V CDR1 and CDR2: SQVTM, ANQGSEA. Trimming left V 7 bases short and J 4 bases short, with 13 bases between. This chain's CDR3 is CSGTSGLYGYTF. In DNA, the CDR3 is TGCAGCGGAACCTCGGGACTCTATGGCTACACCTTC.

V is TRBV6-5 and J is TRBJ1-4; D unresolved. Germline V CDR1 and CDR2: MNHEY, SVGAGI. V lost 0 bases and J 8 bases, leaving 16 bases between the germline ends. The CDR3 spans 16 residues. The CDR3 DNA reads TGTGCCAGCAGTTACTCGAGTGGAGCGCCGGAAGAAAAACTGTTTTTT. It is translated as CASSYSSGAPEEKLFF.

This chain joins TRBV3-1 (or the pseudogene TRBV3-2) and TRBJ1-6; tentatively, D is TRBD1 (6 bases). Trimming removed 4 bases from V and 0 bases from J, with 10 bases in between. The CDR3 contains 16 residues. Germline V lookup: CDR1 LGHDT, CDR2 YNNKEL (reference sequence). The CDR3 protein is CASSLDSSSYNSPLHF. CDR3 bases: TGTGCCAGCAGCCTGGACAGTAGCTCCTATAATTCACCCCTCCACTTT.

The rearrangement uses TRBV10-3 and TRBJ2-3, with a tentative D call TRBD1 (5 bases). CDR1 is ENHRY and CDR2 is SYGVKD in the germline V gene. The CDR3 length is 14 residues. V shed 6 bases and J shed 3 bases, with 13 bases lying between them. DNA for the CDR3: TGTGCCATCAGCTTAAGCAGGGTTACAGATACGCAGTATTTT. Residues: CAISLSRVTDTQYF.

The CDR3 region is CASSREGPYGYTF. CDR3 in DNA: TGTGCCAGCTCACGGGAGGGACCCTATGGCTACACCTTC. The chain joins TRBV18 to TRBJ1-2, with D tentatively TRBD1 (5 bases). The CDR3 has 13 amino acids. The germline V gene encodes CDR1 KGHSH and CDR2 LQKENI. The V gene lost 4 bases and the J gene lost 4 bases, with 10 bases spanning the gap.

The genes are TRBV6-2 or TRBV6-3 and TRBJ2-1, with D perhaps TRBD2 (7 bases). This CDR3 has 16 residues. The germline V and J ends were trimmed by 2 bases and 9 bases, with 20 bases remaining between them. CDR1 MNHEY and CDR2 SVGEGT come from the germline V gene. The CDR3 loop reads CASSYGMGRGVTEQFF. For the CDR3, the DNA is TGTGCCAGCAGTTACGGGATGGGGAGGGGGGTAACTGAGCAGTTCTTC.

This chain joins TRBV7-9 and TRBJ1-1; D is unresolved. The CDR3 sequence is 16 residues long. Germline CDR1 reads SEHNR; CDR2 reads FQNEAQ (reference sequence). Trimming cost V 1 base and J 2 bases, with 14 bases left between them. As DNA, the CDR3 is TGTGCCAGCAGCTTAGTTCCTTGGGCGGGAAACACTGAAGCTTTCTTT. It yields the protein CASSLVPWAGNTEAFF.

A single count supports this clone. The V call is TRBV5-6, the J call TRBJ2-1, with D possibly being TRBD2 (5 bases). Germline CDR1 SGHDT, CDR2 YYEEEE. The CDR3 has 16 amino acids. V was cut by 0 bases and J by 2 bases, with 12 bases left in between. CDR3: CASSLVAGDAYNEQFF. DNA of the CDR3: TGTGCCAGCAGCTTGGTTGCGGGTGACGCCTACAATGAGCAGTTCTTC.

About this clone: The sample has other DNA sequences that encode this CDR3 too. The chain is built from TRBV30 and TRBJ1-4; 8 nucleotides match TRBD1. Germline V gives CDR1 GTSNPN, CDR2 SVGIG (reference sequence). V gave up 2 bases and J gave up 8 bases; unmatched junction bases: 7. The CDR3 contains 14 residues. The chain's CDR3 is CAWSRQGRGEKLFF. The CDR3 DNA reads TGTGCCTGGAGTCGACAGGGGAGAGGCGAAAAACTGTTTTTT.

The chain links TRBV19 to TRBJ2-7; D gene unclear. V dropped 3 bases and J dropped 4 bases, with 13 bases sitting between them. CDR1 and CDR2 (germline): LNHDA, SQIVND (reference sequence). This CDR3 comprises 14 residues. The CDR3 region has the DNA TGTGCCAGTAGTATTTTCCAGGTACCATACGAGCAGTACTTC. Encoded protein: CASSIFQVPYEQYF.

V and J are TRBV7-3 and TRBJ2-1; D not certain. The CDR3 extends over 13 amino acids. Germline assignment: CDR1 SGHTA and CDR2 FQGTGA. The V end lost 5 bases, the J end lost 10 bases, and 15 bases lay between the germline ends. The CDR3 bases are TGTGCCAGCAGCCCCCCCACCAGCGCAGAGCAGTTCTTC. Translation: CASSPPTSAEQFF.

V and J are TRBV28 and TRBJ1-1; D uncertain. This CDR3 is built from 15 residues. CDR1 is MDHEN and CDR2 is SYDVKM in the germline V gene. V lost 3 bases and J 2 bases, leaving 13 bases between the germline ends. CDR3 sequence reads: CASSLGGRGNTEAFF. In DNA, the CDR3 is TGTGCCAGCAGTTTGGGCGGGCGTGGAAACACTGAAGCTTTCTTT. The full variable domain, its missing parts supplied by reference TRBV28 and TRBJ1-1, is DVKVTQSSRYLVKRTGEKVFLECVQDMDHENMFWYRQDPGLGLRLIYFSYDVKMKEKGDIPEGYSVSREKKERFSLILESASTNQTSMYLCASSLGGRGNTEAFFGQGTRLTVV.

The V gene is TRBV7-9, the J gene TRBJ1-2; TRBD1 aligns across 8 bases. Germline trimming cut 3 bases from V and 4 bases from J; bases unmatched to any gene: 10. Per germline, CDR1 SEHNR and CDR2 FQNEAQ (reference sequence). The length of the CDR3 is 16 residues. The CDR3, as DNA: TGTGCCAGCAGCTTTAGGGACAGGCCTATAGGCTATGGCTACACCTTC. Translation: CASSFRDRPIGYGYTF.

This clone was counted a few times. The chain combines TRBV7-2 with TRBJ2-6; no definite D call. There are 17 residues in the CDR3. Germline V CDR1 and CDR2: SGHTA, FQGNSA. Trimming left V 5 bases short and J 1 base short, with 15 bases between. The CDR3 protein is CASSSLVASSGANVLTF. The CDR3 DNA follows: TGTGCCAGCAGCAGCTTAGTAGCATCTTCTGGGGCCAACGTCCTGACTTTC. The full variable domain, in which reference TRBV7-2 and TRBJ2-6 provide the parts outside the CDR3, is GAGVSQSPSNKVTEKGKDVELRCDPISGHTALYWYRQSLGQGLEFLIYFQGNSAPDKSGLPSDRFSAERTGGSVSTLTIQRTQQEDSAVYLCASSSLVASSGANVLTFGAGSRLTVL.

This chain connects TRBV9 to TRBJ1-6; D not certain. The CDR3 is 15 amino acids. From germline, CDR1 is SGDLS and CDR2 YYNGEE. V lost 0 bases and J lost 5, with 9 bases in between. The CDR3 sequence: CASSVAGRHNSPLHF. The CDR3 nucleotides read TGTGCCAGCAGCGTAGCAGGCAGACATAATTCACCCCTCCACTTT. Together with reference TRBV9 and TRBJ1-6, the CDR3 gives the full variable domain: DSGVTQTPKHLITATGQRVTLRCSPRSGDLSVYWYQQSLDQGLQFLIQYYNGEERAKGNILERFSAQQFPDLHSELNLSSLELGDSALYFCASSVAGRHNSPLHFGNGTRLTVT.

V and J are TRBV27 and TRBJ1-1, with D possibly being TRBD1 (6 bases). The V and J ends lost 2 bases and 1 base respectively, with 14 bases between them. This CDR3 contains 16 residues. CDR1 is MNHEY and CDR2 is SMNVEV in the germline V gene (reference sequence). The CDR3 sequence is CASSLEGVRGNTEAFF. The CDR3 bases are TGTGCCAGCAGTTTAGAGGGGGTCAGGGGGAACACTGAAGCTTTCTTT.

The rearrangement uses TRBV9 and TRBJ1-3; the D gene is possibly TRBD1 (6 bases). This CDR3 contains 15 residues. Trimming cost V 6 bases and J 4 bases, with 17 bases left between them. Germline-derived CDR1 and CDR2 are SGDLS and YYNGEE. The CDR3: CASNPGGWGGNTIYF. The CDR3 region has the DNA TGTGCCAGCAACCCGGGGGGCTGGGGAGGAAACACCATATATTTT.

The sample holds one count of this clone. The chain has TRBV7-2 and TRBJ1-1; 10 bases align to TRBD1. Germline V gene sequence: CDR1 SGHTA, CDR2 FQGNSA. The length of the CDR3 is 15 residues. The V and J ends lost 4 bases and 4 bases, in that order; junction bases with no gene match: 6. The CDR3 sequence: CASSSPRTGGTEAFF. The CDR3 DNA is TGTGCCAGCAGCTCCCCCCGGACAGGGGGCACTGAAGCTTTCTTT.

V and J are TRBV18 and TRBJ1-5, with 8 bases aligning to TRBD1. The CDR3 is 13 amino acids. From germline, CDR1 is KGHSH and CDR2 LQKENI. J lost 7 bases, V lost 6 bases, and 5 bases had no gene match. CDR3 sequence: CASSQGATQPQHF. The CDR3 nucleotides read TGTGCCAGCTCGCAGGGGGCAACGCAGCCCCAGCATTTT. The whole variable domain, remainder taken from reference TRBV18 and TRBJ1-5, is NAGVMQNPRHLVRRRGQEARLRCSPMKGHSHVYWYRQLPEEGLKFMVYLQKENIIDESGMPKERFSAEFPKEGPSILRIQQVVRGDSAAYFCASSQGATQPQHFGDGTRLSIL.

The V call is TRBV9, the J call TRBJ1-3; D might be TRBD1 (6 bases). Trimming pared 2 bases from V and 5 bases from J, leaving 11 bases between. The germline CDR1 and CDR2 sequences are SGDLS and YYNGEE. CDR3 length equals 14 residues. CDR3 in DNA: TGTGCCAGCAGCGTGGCAGGGGACAGAAACACCATATATTTT. Amino acid sequence: CASSVAGDRNTIYF.

The V call is TRBV5-1, the J call TRBJ2-5, with TRBD2 matching 8 bases. Germline V lookup: CDR1 SGHRS, CDR2 YFSETQ. The CDR3 contains 17 residues. V dropped 0 bases and J dropped 1; count of bases not matched to a gene: 8. The chain's CDR3 is CASSLAGLAGSQETQYF. CDR3 in DNA: TGCGCCAGCAGCTTGGCGGGGTTAGCGGGGTCCCAAGAGACCCAGTACTTC.

V gene TRBV10-3 combines with J gene TRBJ1-1; 8 bases agree with TRBD1. Germline V CDR1 and CDR2: ENHRY, SYGVKD. The CDR3 covers 11 residues. With 9 bases clipped from V and 10 bases from J, the junction kept 7 bases outside the gene matches. The CDR3, as DNA: TGTGCCATTGGGACAGGTGGTGTAGCTTTCTTT. It specifies CAIGTGGVAFF.

In this sample, this clone turned up once. The chain recombines TRBV3-1 (or the pseudogene TRBV3-2) with TRBJ2-2; D gene uncertain. Per germline, CDR1 LGHDT and CDR2 YNNKEL (reference sequence). Trimming pared 3 bases from V and 1 base from J, leaving 9 bases between. The CDR3 is 15 amino acids. The CDR3 DNA reads TGTGCCAGCAGCCAGTCCTCCCGGAACACCGGGGAGCTGTTTTTT. Encoded protein: CASSQSSRNTGELFF.

This sequence joins TRBV18 and TRBJ2-7, with no clear D. Germline CDR1 and CDR2: KGHSH and LQKENI. This CDR3 comprises 13 residues. Trimming left V 3 bases short and J 2 bases short, with 8 bases between. The CDR3: CASSPPNTYEQYF. The CDR3 nucleotides are TGTGCCAGCTCACCCCCAAACACCTACGAGCAGTACTTC.

The genes are TRBV5-5 and TRBJ2-7; D is undetermined. The V end was cut by 0 bases, the J end by 5 bases, with 12 bases between. Germline CDR1 and CDR2: SGHKS and YYEKEE (reference sequence). The length of the CDR3 is 14 residues. The CDR3 region is CASSLAGASHEQYF. The CDR3 region has the DNA TGTGCCAGCAGCTTGGCTGGAGCATCCCACGAGCAGTACTTC.

V usage is TRBV29-1 and J usage is TRBJ1-1; a possible D gene is TRBD1 (5 bases). The V and J ends lost 0 bases and 4 bases respectively, with 9 bases between them. CDR1 and CDR2 (germline): SQVTM, ANQGSEA. The CDR3 contains 13 residues. The CDR3 DNA is TGCAGCGTTGAAGAACGGGGGGGCACTGAAGCTTTCTTT. The encoded protein is CSVEERGGTEAFF.

This chain joins TRBV18 and TRBJ1-1, with TRBD1 matching over 8 bases. CDR3 length: 14 residues. The ends lost 8 bases at V and 2 bases at J; junction bases unmatched: 7. Germline CDR1 reads KGHSH; CDR2 reads LQKENI. Written as DNA, the CDR3 is TGTGCCAGCCCAAGACAGGGGCTAAACACTGAAGCTTTCTTT. Translation: CASPRQGLNTEAFF.

Only one count was recorded for this clone. V gene TRBV6-1 combines with J gene TRBJ1-5; weak D call: TRBD1 (5 bases). Germline CDR1 MNHNS, CDR2 SASEGT. The CDR3 is 14 residues long. V dropped 2 bases and J dropped 7 bases, with 12 bases sitting between them. The CDR3 DNA is TGTGCCAGCAGTGAAACCAACGGGGGACAGCCCCAGCATTTT. It translates to CASSETNGGQPQHF.

This chain uses TRBV18 with TRBJ1-1; D possibly corresponds to TRBD1 (6 bases). V was pared by 1 base and J by 4 bases, with 10 bases between. Germline V gene lookup returns CDR1 KGHSH and CDR2 LQKENI. The CDR3 sequence is 14 residues long. CDR3 protein: CASSPRQGTTEAFF. The CDR3 coding sequence is TGTGCCAGCTCACCACGGCAGGGGACCACTGAAGCTTTCTTT.

The rearrangement links TRBV7-2 to TRBJ2-7; 7 bases are shared with TRBD2. CDR1 and CDR2 from the germline V gene are SGHTA and FQGNSA. The CDR3 covers 14 residues. Trimming cost V 2 bases and J 2 bases; bases outside gene matches: 3. The CDR3 DNA is TGTGCCAGCAGCTTAACAGCGGGACCCTACGAGCAGTACTTC. The encoded protein is CASSLTAGPYEQYF.

As concerns this clone: The junction differs from germline at one of its ends, possibly a read error. J is TRBJ1-5 and V is TRBV7-7; TRBD1 matches at 7 bases. Germline CDR1 is SSHAT and CDR2 is FNYEAQ (reference sequence). CDR3 size: 13 residues. CDR3 sequence reads: CASSLDRDQPQHF. Written as DNA, the CDR3 is TGTGCTAGCAGCTTAGACAGGGATCAGCCCCAGCATTTT.